This T cell receptor (beta chain) was obtained from a study of blood T cell repertoires in COVID-19. Study at large: COVID-19 samples collected from the United States, Italy and Spain covered acute and convalescent phases. Sources were T cells, B-cell-depleted T cells, or PBMCs; the material itself was cDNA or gDNA.

How the authors handled the data: How many nucleated cells were present was estimated from reference gene primer amplification. Clones were read by immunoSEQ multiplex PCR, and TCRdb kept only the in-frame ones, dropping some. V, J and clone size were drawn from that table, and D and trimming were deduced from the DNA. The table has about 400,000 clones, about 90% seen once; the top ten hold over 1%. The sample comprised peripheral blood. The origin of this receptor is a man in his forties with acute or convalescent COVID-19.

The CDR3 here is CASSLAAEGGYEQYF. CDR3 coding DNA: TGTGCCAGCAGCTTGGCTGCGGAAGGGGGATACGAGCAGTACTTC. The rearrangement joins TRBV5-6 to TRBJ2-7; tentatively, D is TRBD1 (6 bases). Germline-derived CDR1 and CDR2 are SGHDT and YYEEEE. The CDR3 is 15 residues long. V lost 0 bases, J lost 4 bases, and 14 bases lay in between.